This section outlines one T cell receptor beta chain sequence together with its context. Participant ages covered roughly 18 to 89 years across 24 US areas. This sample was taken from a study of blood T cell repertoires in COVID-19. Authors' methods: Reference gene primers were amplified, and this amplification served to estimate nucleated cell counts. Clones were sequenced by immunoSEQ multiplex PCR, and TCRdb holds only the in-frame ones, with some missing. The DNA was the basis for D and trimming; V, J and clone size are from that table. In the table there are some 490,000 clones, approximately 91% of which are singletons. This clonotype originated in a woman in her sixties or seventies who had recovered from COVID-19. The sample consisted of PBMCs or T cells enriched from blood (not recorded which).

This CDR3 reads CASSPPGLLNEQFF. CDR3 nucleotides: TGTGCCAGCAGCCCACCGGGACTACTCAATGAGCAGTTCTTC. The V and J genes are TRBV14 and TRBJ2-1; 7 bases map to TRBD2. Trimming took 4 bases from V and 6 from J; bases not matched to a gene: 6. CDR3 length: 14 amino acids. The germline V gene has CDR1 SGHDN and CDR2 FVKESK.